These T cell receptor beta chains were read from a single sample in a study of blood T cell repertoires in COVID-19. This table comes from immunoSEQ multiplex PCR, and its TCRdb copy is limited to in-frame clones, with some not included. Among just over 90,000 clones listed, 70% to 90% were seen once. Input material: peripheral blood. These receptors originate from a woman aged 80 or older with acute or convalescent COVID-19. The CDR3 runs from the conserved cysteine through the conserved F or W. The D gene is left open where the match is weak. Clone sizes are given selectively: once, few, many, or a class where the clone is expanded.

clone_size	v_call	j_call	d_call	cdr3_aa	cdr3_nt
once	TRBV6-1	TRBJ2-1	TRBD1	CASSEPTGGSALEQFF	TGTGCCAGCAGTGAACCGACAGGGGGTTCGGCTTTGGAGCAGTTCTTC
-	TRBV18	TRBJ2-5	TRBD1	CASVRDRGISETQYF	TGTGCCAGCGTCCGCGACAGGGGGATTTCAGAGACCCAGTACTTC
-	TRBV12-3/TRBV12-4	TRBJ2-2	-	CASSLFAGELFF	TGTGCCAGCAGTTTATTCGCCGGGGAGCTGTTTTTT
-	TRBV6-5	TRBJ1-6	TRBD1	CASRPGQGNSPLHF	TGTGCCAGCAGGCCGGGACAGGGTAATTCACCCCTCCACTTT
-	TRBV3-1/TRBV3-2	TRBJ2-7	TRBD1	CASSRTGTYEQYF	TGTGCCAGCAGCCGGACAGGGACCTACGAGCAGTACTTC
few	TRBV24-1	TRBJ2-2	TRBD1	CATRQTGDTGELFF	TGTGCCACCAGACAGACAGGGGATACCGGGGAGCTGTTTTTT
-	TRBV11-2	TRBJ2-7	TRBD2	CASSFSGGASEQYF	TGTGCCAGCAGCTTCAGCGGGGGGGCAAGTGAGCAGTACTTC
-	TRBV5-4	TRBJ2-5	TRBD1	CASSLEGTGVKTQYF	TGTGCCAGCAGCTTGGAAGGCACAGGGGTGAAGACCCAGTACTTC
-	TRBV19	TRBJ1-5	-	CASSPAVGGTSNQPQHF	TGTGCCAGTAGTCCCGCGGTCGGGGGGACGAGCAATCAGCCCCAGCATTTT
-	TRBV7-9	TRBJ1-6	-	CASSFADF	TGTGCCAGCAGCTTCGCGGACTTT
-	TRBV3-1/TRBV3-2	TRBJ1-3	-	CASSTPRGGRSGNTIYF	TGTGCCAGCAGCACCCCTAGGGGGGGCAGGTCTGGAAACACCATATATTTT
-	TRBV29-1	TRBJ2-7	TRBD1	CSVLDRLEQYF	TGCAGCGTCCTGGACAGGCTCGAGCAGTACTTC
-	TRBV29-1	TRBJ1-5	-	CSVQGSNQPQHF	TGCAGCGTTCAGGGGAGCAATCAGCCCCAGCATTTT
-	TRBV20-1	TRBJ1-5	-	CSASVQGSNQPQHF	TGCAGTGCTAGTGTGCAGGGCAGCAATCAGCCCCAGCATTTT
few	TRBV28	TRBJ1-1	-	CASSWRGRVTEAFF	TGTGCCAGCAGTTGGAGGGGCAGGGTCACTGAAGCTTTCTTT
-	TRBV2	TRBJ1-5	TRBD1	CASTLTGDQPQHF	TGTGCCAGCACTCTGACAGGGGATCAGCCCCAGCATTTT
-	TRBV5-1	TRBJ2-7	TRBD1	CASSLTGGSISYEQYF	TGCGCCAGCAGCTTGACAGGGGGTTCTATCTCCTACGAGCAGTACTTC
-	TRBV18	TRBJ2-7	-	CASSLPQGSPREQYF	TGTGCCAGCTCACTACCCCAGGGTTCCCCGCGCGAGCAGTACTTC
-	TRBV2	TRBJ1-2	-	CASNPPGARGYGYTF	TGTGCCAGCAATCCCCCTGGGGCCCGGGGGTATGGCTACACCTTC
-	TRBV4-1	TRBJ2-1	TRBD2	CASSQQGLAGGSSYNEQFF	TGCGCCAGCAGCCAACAGGGACTAGCGGGGGGGAGCTCCTACAATGAGCAGTTCTTC
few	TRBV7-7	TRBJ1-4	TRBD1	CASSPGTGGDEKLFF	TGTGCTAGCAGCCCCGGGACAGGAGGAGATGAAAAACTGTTTTTT
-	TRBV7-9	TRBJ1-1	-	CASSFPLTLRGGAFF	TGTGCCAGCAGCTTTCCCCTCACACTCAGAGGGGGAGCTTTCTTT
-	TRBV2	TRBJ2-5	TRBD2	CASIGLAGGGGTQYF	TGTGCCAGCATCGGTTTAGCGGGGGGCGGAGGGACCCAGTACTTC
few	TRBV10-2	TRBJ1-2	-	CASSQTQGGYGYTF	TGCGCCAGCAGTCAAACACAGGGCGGCTATGGCTACACCTTC
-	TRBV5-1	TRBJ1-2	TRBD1	CASSAWTGGDGYGYTF	TGCGCCAGCAGCGCCTGGACAGGGGGCGATGGCTATGGCTACACCTTC
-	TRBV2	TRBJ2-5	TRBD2	CASSGRGVETQYF	TGTGCCAGCAGTGGGCGGGGGGTAGAGACCCAGTACTTC
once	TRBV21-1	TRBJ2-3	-	CASTGGGADTQYF	TGTGCCAGCACTGGAGGGGGGGCAGATACGCAGTATTTT
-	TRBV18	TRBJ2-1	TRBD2	CASSLGLAGGLDYNEQFF	TGTGCCAGCTCACTCGGACTAGCGGGGGGTCTGGACTACAATGAGCAGTTCTTC
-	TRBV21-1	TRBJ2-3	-	CASSVPVVWGGTDTQYF	TGTGCCAGCAGCGTCCCCGTGGTGTGGGGGGGAACAGATACGCAGTATTTT
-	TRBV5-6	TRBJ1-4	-	CASSHWVPGAEKLFF	TGTGCCAGCAGCCACTGGGTACCAGGGGCGGAAAAACTGTTTTTT
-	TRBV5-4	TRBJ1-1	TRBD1	CASSFGQVGAFF	TGTGCCAGCAGCTTCGGACAGGTTGGAGCTTTCTTT
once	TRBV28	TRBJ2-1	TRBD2	CASSSPGGVSYNEQFF	TGTGCCAGCAGTTCCCCCGGGGGGGTCTCCTACAATGAGCAGTTCTTC
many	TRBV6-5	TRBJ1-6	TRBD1	CASSYSTDRVRSPLHF	TGTGCCAGCAGTTACTCGACGGACAGGGTTCGGTCACCCCTCCACTTT
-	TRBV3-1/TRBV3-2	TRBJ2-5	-	CASSQVIGDQETQYF	TGTGCCAGCAGCCAAGTAATAGGGGACCAAGAGACCCAGTACTTC
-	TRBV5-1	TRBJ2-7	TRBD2	CASSSTSGGAWEQYF	TGCGCCAGCAGCTCGACTAGCGGGGGGGCGTGGGAGCAGTACTTC
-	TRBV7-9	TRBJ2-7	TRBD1	CASSLQGGEQYF	TGTGCCAGCAGTTTACAGGGGGGCGAGCAGTACTTC
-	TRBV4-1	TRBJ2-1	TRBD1	CASSKSEGTGTNEQFF	TGCGCCAGCAGCAAAAGCGAAGGGACAGGCACGAATGAGCAGTTCTTC
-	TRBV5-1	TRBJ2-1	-	CASSLLARDVNEQFF	TGCGCCAGCAGCTTGTTAGCCAGGGATGTGAATGAGCAGTTCTTC
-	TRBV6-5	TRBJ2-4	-	CASNRHLPKNIQYF	TGTGCCAGCAATAGACACTTACCCAAAAACATTCAGTACTTC
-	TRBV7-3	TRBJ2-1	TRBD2	CASSRTSGGVIYNEQFF	TGTGCCAGCAGCCGGACTAGCGGGGGGGTTATCTACAATGAGCAGTTCTTC
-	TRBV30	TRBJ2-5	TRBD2	CAWSGSGGPGGTQYF	TGTGCCTGGAGCGGCAGCGGGGGCCCTGGGGGGACCCAGTACTTC
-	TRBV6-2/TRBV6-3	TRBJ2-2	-	CASSRQVTGELFF	TGTGCCAGCAGTCGACAGGTCACCGGGGAGCTGTTTTTT
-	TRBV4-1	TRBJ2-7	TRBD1	CASSLDRGYEQYF	TGCGCCAGCAGCTTGGACAGGGGCTACGAGCAGTACTTC
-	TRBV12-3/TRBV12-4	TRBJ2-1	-	CASISRDNEQFF	TGTGCCAGCATCTCACGGGACAATGAGCAGTTCTTC
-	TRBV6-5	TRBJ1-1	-	CASSYLGAGMNTEAFF	TGTGCCAGCAGTTACTTGGGAGCCGGCATGAACACTGAAGCTTTCTTT
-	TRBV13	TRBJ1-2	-	CASSLGELRYGYTF	TGTGCCAGCAGCTTAGGTGAACTGCGGTATGGCTACACCTTC
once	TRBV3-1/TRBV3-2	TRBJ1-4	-	CASSQDLGGEKLFF	TGTGCCAGCAGCCAAGATCTCGGGGGGGAAAAACTGTTTTTT
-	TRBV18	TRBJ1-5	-	CASSPKGEFNQPQHF	TGTGCCAGCTCACCCAAAGGGGAATTCAATCAGCCCCAGCATTTT